This TCR beta chain was observed in a study of a mutant IDH1 vaccine in newly diagnosed glioma. Study as a whole: Patients began vaccination 4-6 weeks after radiotherapy alone, or with temozolomide cycles.

Germline-derived CDR1 and CDR2 are SNHLY and FYNNEI. This CDR3 has 12 amino acids. Trimming cost V 4 bases and J 10 bases, with 8 bases left between them. Time point here: week 47, end of study. Alongside topical imiquimod, each dose of vaccine comprised 300 ug of mutant IDH1 20-mer peptide. Libraries were prepared by immunoSEQ multiplex PCR; TCRdb keeps only in-frame clonotypes and omits some of them. The table shows tens of thousands of clones, with 65% occurring only once. In the case of this clone: Its antigen is still unknown.

Study observations and caveats: Top-clonotype changes in peripheral T cells seemed unrelated to pseudoprogression.

Sequences were derived from peripheral blood mononuclear cells (PBMCs), sampled from a glioma patient whose treatment included an IDH1 peptide vaccine. The chain joins TRBV2 to TRBJ1-6; D unresolved. The clonotype comes from a man aged 35 to 55 with glioma. Some clones in this sample may be carry-over from other donors' samples. CDR3 protein: CASSAAGSPLHF. CDR3 sequence (DNA): TGTGCCAGCAGTGCGGCGGGGTCACCCCTCCACTTT.